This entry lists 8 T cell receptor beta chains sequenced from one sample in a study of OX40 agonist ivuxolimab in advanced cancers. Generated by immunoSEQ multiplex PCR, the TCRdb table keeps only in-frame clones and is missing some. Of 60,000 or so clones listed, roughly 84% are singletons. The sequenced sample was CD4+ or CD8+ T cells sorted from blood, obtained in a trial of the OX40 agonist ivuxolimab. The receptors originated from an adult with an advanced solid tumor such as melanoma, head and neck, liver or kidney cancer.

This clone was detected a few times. CDR3: CASSPRDRARGTEAFF. CDR3 bases: TGTGCCAGCAGTCCAAGAGACAGGGCCAGGGGCACTGAAGCTTTCTTT. This sequence joins TRBV27 and TRBJ1-1; 7 bases are a match to TRBD1. With V trimmed by 5 bases and J by 4 bases, 13 bases remained unmatched. This CDR3 has 16 amino acids. Germline lookup yields CDR1 MNHEY and CDR2 SMNVEV (reference sequence).

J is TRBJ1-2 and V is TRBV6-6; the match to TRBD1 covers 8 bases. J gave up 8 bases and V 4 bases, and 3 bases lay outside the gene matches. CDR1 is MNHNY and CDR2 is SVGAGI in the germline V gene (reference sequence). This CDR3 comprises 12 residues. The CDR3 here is CASSSRTGGYTF. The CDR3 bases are TGTGCCAGCAGTTCTCGGACAGGGGGCTACACCTTC.

CDR3 DNA: TGTGCCAGCAGTTACACAGATTACAATGAGCAGTTCTTC. It yields the protein CASSYTDYNEQFF. V is TRBV6-6 and J is TRBJ2-1; no reliable D call. There are 13 residues in the CDR3. V lost 2 bases and J lost 4, with 6 bases in between. Germline-derived CDR1 and CDR2 are MNHNY and SVGAGI (reference sequence).

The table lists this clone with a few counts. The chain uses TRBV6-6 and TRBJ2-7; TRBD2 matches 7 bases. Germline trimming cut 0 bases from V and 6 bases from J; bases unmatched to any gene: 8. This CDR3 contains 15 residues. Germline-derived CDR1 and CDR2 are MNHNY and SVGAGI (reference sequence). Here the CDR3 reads CASSYSMTGGSEQYF. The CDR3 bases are TGTGCCAGCAGTTACTCGATGACGGGAGGAAGCGAGCAGTACTTC.

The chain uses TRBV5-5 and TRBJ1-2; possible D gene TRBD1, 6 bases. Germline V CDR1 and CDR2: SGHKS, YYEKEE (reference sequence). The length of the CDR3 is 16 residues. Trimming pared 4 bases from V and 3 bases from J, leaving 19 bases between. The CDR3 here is CASSGGTPEGYYGYTF. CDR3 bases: TGTGCCAGCAGCGGGGGGACACCAGAGGGCTACTATGGCTACACCTTC.

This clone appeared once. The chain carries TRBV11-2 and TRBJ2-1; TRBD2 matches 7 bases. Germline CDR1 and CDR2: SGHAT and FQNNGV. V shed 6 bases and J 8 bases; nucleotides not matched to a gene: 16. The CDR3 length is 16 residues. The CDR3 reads CASRQPWGGEGYEQFF. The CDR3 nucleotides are TGTGCCAGCAGGCAACCCTGGGGGGGAGAGGGCTATGAGCAGTTCTTC.

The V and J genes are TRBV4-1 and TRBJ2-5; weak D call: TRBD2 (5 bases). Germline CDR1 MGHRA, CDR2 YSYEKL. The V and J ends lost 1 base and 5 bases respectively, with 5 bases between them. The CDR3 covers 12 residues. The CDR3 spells CASSQVAETQYF. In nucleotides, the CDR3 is TGCGCCAGCAGCCAAGTAGCGGAGACCCAGTACTTC.

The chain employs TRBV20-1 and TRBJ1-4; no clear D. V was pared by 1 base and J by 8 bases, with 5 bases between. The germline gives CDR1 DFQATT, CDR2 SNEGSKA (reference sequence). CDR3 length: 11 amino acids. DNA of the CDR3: TGCAGTGCTAGAGGCGGGGAAAAACTGTTTTTT. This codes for CSARGGEKLFF.